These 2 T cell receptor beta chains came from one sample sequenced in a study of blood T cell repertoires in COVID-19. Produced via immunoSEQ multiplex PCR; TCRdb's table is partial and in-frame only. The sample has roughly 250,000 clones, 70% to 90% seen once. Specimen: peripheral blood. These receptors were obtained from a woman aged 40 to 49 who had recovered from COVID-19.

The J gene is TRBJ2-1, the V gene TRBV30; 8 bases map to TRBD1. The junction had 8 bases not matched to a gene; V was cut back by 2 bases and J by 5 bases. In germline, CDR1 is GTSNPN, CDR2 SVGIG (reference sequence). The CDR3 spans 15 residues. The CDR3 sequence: CAWSPLGQANNEQFF. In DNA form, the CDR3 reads TGTGCCTGGAGTCCGTTGGGACAGGCGAACAATGAGCAGTTCTTC.

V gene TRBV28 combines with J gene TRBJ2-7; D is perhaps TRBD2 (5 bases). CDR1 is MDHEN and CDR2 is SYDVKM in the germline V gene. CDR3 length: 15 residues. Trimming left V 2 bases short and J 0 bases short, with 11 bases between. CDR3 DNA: TGTGCCAGCAGTTTACGGGGTAGCCTCTCCTACGAGCAGTACTTC. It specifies CASSLRGSLSYEQYF.